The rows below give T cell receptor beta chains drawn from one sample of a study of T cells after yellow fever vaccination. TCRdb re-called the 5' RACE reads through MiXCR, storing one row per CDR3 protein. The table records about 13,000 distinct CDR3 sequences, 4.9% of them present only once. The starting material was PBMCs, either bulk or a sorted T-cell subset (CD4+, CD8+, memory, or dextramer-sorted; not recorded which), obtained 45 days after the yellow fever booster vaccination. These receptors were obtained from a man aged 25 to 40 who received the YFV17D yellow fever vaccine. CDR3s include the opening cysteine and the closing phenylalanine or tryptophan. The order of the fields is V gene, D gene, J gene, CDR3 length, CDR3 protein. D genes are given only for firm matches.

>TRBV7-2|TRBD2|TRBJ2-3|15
CASSLEGGRTDTQYF
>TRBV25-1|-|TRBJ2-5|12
CASSEFGKTQYF
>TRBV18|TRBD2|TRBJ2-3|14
CASSPWTSEDTQYF
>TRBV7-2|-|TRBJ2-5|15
CASSLGSTKQETQYF
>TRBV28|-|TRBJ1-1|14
CASSLEQGRTEAFF
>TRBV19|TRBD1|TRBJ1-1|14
CASLYGQENTEAFF
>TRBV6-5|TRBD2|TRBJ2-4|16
CASRSGLAGDKNIQYF
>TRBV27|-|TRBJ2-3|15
CASSHPGTGTDTQYF
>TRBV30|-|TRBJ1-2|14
CAWSVLWDGGTSTF
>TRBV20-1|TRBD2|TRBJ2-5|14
CSAALLAAQETQYF
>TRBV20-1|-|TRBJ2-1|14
CSALRVRTGNEQFF
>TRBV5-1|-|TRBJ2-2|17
CASSLSPSGLNTGELFF
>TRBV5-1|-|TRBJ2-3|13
CASSLVSVDTQYF
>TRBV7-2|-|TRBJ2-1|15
CASSLLIGGYNEQFF
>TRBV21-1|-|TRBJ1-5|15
CASSKGRRGRQPQHF
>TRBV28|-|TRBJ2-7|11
CASSMSYEQYF
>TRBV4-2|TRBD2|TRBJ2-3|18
CASSPLGTSGRATDTQYF
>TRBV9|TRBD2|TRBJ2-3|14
CASSPRLAADTQYF
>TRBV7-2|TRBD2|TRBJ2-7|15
CASSSTSGRTHEQYF
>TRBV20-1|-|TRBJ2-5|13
CSARSFSWETQYF
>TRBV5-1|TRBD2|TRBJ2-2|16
CASSPLSGVYTGELFF
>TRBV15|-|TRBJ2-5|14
CATSSPSPGETQYF
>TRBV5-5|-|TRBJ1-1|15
CASKPGTRGDTEAFF
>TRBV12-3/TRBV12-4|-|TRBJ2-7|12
CASSVDPWEQYF
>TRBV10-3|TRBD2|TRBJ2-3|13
CAIQREDLDTQYF
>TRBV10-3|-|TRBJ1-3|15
CAISAQESGGNTIYF
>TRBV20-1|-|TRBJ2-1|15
CSARDARGSYNEQFF
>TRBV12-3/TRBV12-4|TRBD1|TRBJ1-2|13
CASRETGEAGYTF
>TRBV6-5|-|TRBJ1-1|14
CASSYGGPNTEAFF
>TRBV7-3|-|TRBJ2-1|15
CASSLGGPTGNEQFF
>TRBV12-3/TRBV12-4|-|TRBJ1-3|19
CASSFSAGVGFHSGNTIYF
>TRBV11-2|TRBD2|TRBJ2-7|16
CASSLGRGGRVYEQYF
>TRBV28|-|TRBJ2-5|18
CASSFSVGSARSQETQYF
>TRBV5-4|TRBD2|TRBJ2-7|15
CASSSASGGVYEQYF
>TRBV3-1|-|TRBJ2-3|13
CASSQELPDTQYF
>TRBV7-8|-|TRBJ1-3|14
CASSLGSGGNTIYF
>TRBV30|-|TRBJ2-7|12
CAWSVQDYEQYF